This T cell receptor beta chain is drawn from a study of T cells in localized non-small cell lung cancer. The germline CDR1 and CDR2 sequences are LNHDA and SQIVND (reference sequence). This CDR3 has 14 amino acids. V gave up 7 bases and J gave up 9 bases, with 19 bases separating them. Repertoires were generated with immunoSEQ multiplex PCR, while TCRdb's copy carries only in-frame clones and drops some. The table includes tens of thousands of clones, 70% to 90% detected once. As for this clone: No antigen is known for it.

Whole-study results and caveats: Appearance in adjacent lung was seen for a median 57 of the top 100 tumor clones.

The input for sequencing was peripheral blood, taken before any cancer treatment. The receptor was derived from a woman aged 35-75 years with stage I squamous cell lung carcinoma. This chain links TRBV19 with TRBJ2-1; D remains unclear. The CDR3 region has the DNA TGTGCCAGTACCCAGGACCTCTTCAAGCCTGAGCAGTTCTTC. Its protein product is CASTQDLFKPEQFF.